This TCR beta chain was identified during a study of patients and donors after allogeneic stem cell transplantation. TCRdb re-called the RT-PCR reads through MiXCR, storing one row per CDR3 protein. This repertoire shows around 27,000 distinct CDR3 sequences, around 7.9% found once; its top ten account for about 44%. This clonotype was counted many times. Trimming took 0 bases from V and 4 from J, leaving 16 bases between them. This CDR3 has 16 amino acids. Germline CDR1 reads SGDLS; CDR2 reads YYNGEE. The TCR sequence derives from a human donor who was either an allogeneic HSCT recipient or a stem cell or donor lymphocyte infusion donor (not recorded which). It is not recorded whose cells these are; they may come from a transplant donor. This chain connects TRBV9 to TRBJ1-2; no clear D. Sequencing was carried out using blood, either unsorted or a sorted T cell fraction (not recorded which). Written as DNA, the CDR3 is TGTGCCAGCAGCGTAGCCCCAAGACGGGCGGGCTATGGCTACACCTTC. Residues: CASSVAPRRAGYGYTF.